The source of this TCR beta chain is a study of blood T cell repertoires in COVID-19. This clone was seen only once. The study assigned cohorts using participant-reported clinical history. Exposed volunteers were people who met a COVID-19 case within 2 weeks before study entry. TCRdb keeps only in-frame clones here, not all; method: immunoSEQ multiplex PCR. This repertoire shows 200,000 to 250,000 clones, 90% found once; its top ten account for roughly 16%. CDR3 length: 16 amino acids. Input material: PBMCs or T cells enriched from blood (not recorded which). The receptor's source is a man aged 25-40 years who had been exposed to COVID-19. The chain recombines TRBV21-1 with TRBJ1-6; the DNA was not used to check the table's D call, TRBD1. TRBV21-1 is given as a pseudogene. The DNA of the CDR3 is TGTGCCAGCAGCATCCAGACAGGGGGGAATAATTCACCCCTCCACTTT. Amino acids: CASSIQTGGNNSPLHF.